The 29 T cell receptor beta chains in this list originate from one sample, sequenced in a study of T cell responses to AZD1222 COVID-19 vaccine. The data were produced by immunoSEQ multiplex PCR, yet TCRdb's version contains in-frame clones alone and is incomplete. The sample carries 54,000 or so clones, 75% to 90% recorded once. The material was peripheral blood, obtained on day 0 of AZD1222 vaccination. All receptors derive from an adult in good health.

V gene TRBV4-3 combines with J gene TRBJ2-1; D remains ambiguous. Germline CDR1 and CDR2: LGHNA and YSLEER. The V end was cut by 0 bases, the J end by 8 bases, with 5 bases between. The CDR3 extends over 12 amino acids. CDR3 nucleotides: TGCGCCAGCAGCCAAGAGCAGGATGAGCAGTTCTTC. It specifies CASSQEQDEQFF.

The chain carries TRBV11-3 and TRBJ2-1, with TRBD2 matching over 9 bases. CDR1 and CDR2 from the germline V gene are SGHNT and YENEEA. CDR3 length equals 16 residues. With 0 bases clipped from V and 4 bases from J, the junction kept 4 bases outside the gene matches. CDR3 DNA sequence: TGTGCCAGCAGCTTAGACTCTAGCGGGATTTACAATGAGCAGTTCTTC. This sequence encodes CASSLDSSGIYNEQFF.

This clone was recorded only once. The chain couples TRBV29-1 to TRBJ2-7; 7 bases are shared with TRBD2. CDR3 size: 16 residues. The germline V gene has CDR1 SQVTM and CDR2 ANQGSEA. V shed 0 bases, J shed 1 base, and the junction held 9 bases outside the gene matches. Here the CDR3 reads CSVEDGSGPTSYEQYF. CDR3 nucleotides: TGCAGCGTTGAAGATGGTAGCGGGCCAACGTCCTACGAGCAGTACTTC.

As for this clone: One junction end does not reproduce the germline sequence, and a read error may be involved. The chain combines TRBV7-6 with TRBJ2-1; 8 bases agree with TRBD2. Germline loops: CDR1 SGHVS, CDR2 FNYEAQ. This CDR3 has 15 residues. For the CDR3, the DNA is TGTGCCAGCAGCCTAGCGGGCGCGTCCTACAATGAGCAGTTCTTC. As protein: CASSLAGASYNEQFF.

For this clone: Other DNA sequences in this sample translate to the same CDR3. The chain couples TRBV7-7 to TRBJ2-1; D uncertain. CDR3 length: 13 amino acids. V was pared by 1 base and J by 6 bases, with 7 bases between. CDR1 and CDR2 from the germline V gene are SSHAT and FNYEAQ (reference sequence). The CDR3 reads CASSLGSTNEQFF. The CDR3 coding sequence is TGTGCCAGCAGCTTAGGATCAACCAATGAGCAGTTCTTC.

The chain employs TRBV5-1 and TRBJ1-1, with D perhaps TRBD1 (6 bases). Trimming left V 7 bases short and J 3 bases short, with 19 bases between. The CDR3 length is 15 residues. Germline CDR1 reads SGHRS; CDR2 reads YFSETQ. CDR3 DNA: TGCGCCAGCGTATCTGACGGGGGGCTTGACACTGAAGCTTTCTTT. Translated: CASVSDGGLDTEAFF.

The chain has TRBV2 and TRBJ1-1, with D perhaps matching TRBD1 (6 bases). V was pared by 3 bases and J by 4 bases, with 12 bases between. This CDR3 is built from 14 residues. Germline CDR1 SNHLY, CDR2 FYNNEI. CDR3 nucleotides: TGTGCCAGCAGTGAGGAAGGGGGGACCACTGAAGCTTTCTTT. It specifies CASSEEGGTTEAFF.

The chain recombines TRBV7-9 with TRBJ2-7; D perhaps matches TRBD1 (6 bases). Germline V gene sequence: CDR1 SEHNR, CDR2 FQNEAQ (reference sequence). V was shortened by 1 base and J by 2 bases, with 18 bases between the two germline ends. This CDR3 is built from 17 residues. This CDR3 is CASSLVGYRDPPYEQYF. The CDR3 DNA sequence: TGTGCCAGCAGCTTAGTGGGTTACAGGGACCCCCCCTACGAGCAGTACTTC.

V and J are TRBV9 and TRBJ1-4; TRBD1 matches 7 bases. CDR3 length: 15 amino acids. The V segment lost 1 base and the J segment 4 bases; nucleotides outside the gene matches: 4. Germline V CDR1 and CDR2: SGDLS, YYNGEE. Here the CDR3 DNA reads TGTGCCAGCAGCGTAACGGGACAGCGTAATGAAAAACTGTTTTTT. Translating it yields CASSVTGQRNEKLFF.

The gene calls are TRBV3-1 (or the pseudogene TRBV3-2) and TRBJ2-5; 7 bases map to TRBD2. The ends lost 0 bases at V and 5 bases at J; junction bases unmatched: 9. The CDR3 loop spans 16 amino acids. Germline V lookup: CDR1 LGHDT, CDR2 YNNKEL (reference sequence). The CDR3 sequence: CASSQETRTRLETQYF. The CDR3, as DNA: TGTGCCAGCAGCCAAGAGACCCGGACTAGGCTGGAGACCCAGTACTTC.

The V and J genes are TRBV12-3 or TRBV12-4 and TRBJ2-2; D call uncertain. Trimming removed 8 bases at V and 5 bases at J, with 6 bases between. The CDR3 has 11 residues. For the CDR3, the DNA is TGTGCCAGCTATGAAACCGGGGAGCTGTTTTTT. It codes for CASYETGELFF.

The chain combines TRBV5-1 with TRBJ2-4; 10 positions agree with TRBD1. CDR1 and CDR2 from the germline V gene are SGHRS and YFSETQ. V lost 0 bases, J lost 3 bases, and 12 bases stayed unmatched. The CDR3 has 19 amino acids. The CDR3: CASSLDPGQGIGGKNIQYF. In DNA, the CDR3 is TGCGCCAGCAGCTTGGATCCGGGACAGGGGATTGGTGGCAAAAACATTCAGTACTTC.

V and J are TRBV4-1 and TRBJ2-3; 13 bases are a match to TRBD2. Trimming removed 0 bases from V and 2 bases from J; junction bases left unmatched: 8. The CDR3 consists of 19 residues. The germline V gene encodes CDR1 MGHRA and CDR2 YSYEKL. The chain's CDR3 is CASSQDTSGRAGDTDTQYF. As DNA, the CDR3 is TGCGCCAGCAGCCAAGATACTAGCGGGAGGGCCGGGGACACAGATACGCAGTATTTT.

This chain links TRBV5-1 with TRBJ2-1; TRBD1 aligns across 10 bases. Germline V lookup: CDR1 SGHRS, CDR2 YFSETQ. With V trimmed by 0 bases and J by 8 bases, 5 bases remained unmatched. The CDR3 covers 15 residues. CDR3 coding DNA: TGCGCCAGCAGCTTGGAGACAGGGGGCACCGATGAGCAGTTCTTC. Translated: CASSLETGGTDEQFF.

The chain recombines TRBV9 with TRBJ1-1; D unresolved. With 0 bases removed from V and 2 bases from J, the gap between germline ends came to 5 bases. Germline CDR1 is SGDLS and CDR2 is YYNGEE. This CDR3 contains 13 residues. The CDR3 DNA reads TGTGCCAGCAGCGTAGAGCCTAACACTGAAGCTTTCTTT. Its translation: CASSVEPNTEAFF.

The V call is TRBV7-2, the J call TRBJ1-5; D is ambiguous. CDR1 SGHTA and CDR2 FQGNSA come from the germline V gene. V lost 5 bases and J lost 4, with 18 bases in between. The CDR3 covers 16 residues. CDR3 residues: CASSPEGARKNQPQHF. The CDR3 DNA is TGTGCCAGCAGCCCAGAGGGTGCACGGAAGAATCAGCCCCAGCATTTT.

The chain recombines TRBV5-4 with TRBJ2-1, with 12 nucleotides matching TRBD2. The CDR3 is made up of 15 amino acids. CDR1 and CDR2 from the germline V gene are SGHNT and YYREEE (reference sequence). V trimming: 2 bases; J trimming: 8 bases; junction bases outside the gene matches: 5. CDR3: CASSFSSGRADEQFF. Written as DNA, the CDR3 is TGTGCCAGCAGCTTTTCTAGCGGGAGGGCCGATGAGCAGTTCTTC.

This clone was seen a few times. This chain joins TRBV7-2 and TRBJ2-7; D possibly corresponds to TRBD1 (5 bases). The germline V gene encodes CDR1 SGHTA and CDR2 FQGNSA. CDR3 length: 14 residues. The V end lost 2 bases, the J end lost 4 bases, and 12 bases lay between the germline ends. CDR3 DNA: TGTGCCAGCAGCTTACAGGGCATCCAGTACGAGCAGTACTTC. Translated, it gives CASSLQGIQYEQYF.

The chain recombines TRBV7-8 with TRBJ2-5, with a possible D match to TRBD1 (6 bases). Trimming took off 7 bases at V and 6 bases at J, with 15 bases between the two ends. CDR3 length equals 13 residues. Germline lookup yields CDR1 SGHVS and CDR2 FQNEAQ. The CDR3 DNA is TGTGCCAGCAATCAATCCAGGGGAAAGACCCAGTACTTC. Its translation is CASNQSRGKTQYF.

The chain recombines TRBV12-1 with TRBJ2-2; whether TRBD2, the table's D call, matches the DNA was not checked. TRBV12-1 is a documented pseudogene. This CDR3 is 23 amino acids long. The CDR3 reads CASSFDRGVKVAGGYGPTWELFF. CDR3 in DNA: TGTGCCAGCAGCTTTGATCGGGGGGTTAAAGTAGCGGGAGGGTACGGGCCCACCTGGGAGCTGTTTTTT.

This CDR3 reads CASSPRNSGSTEAFF. In DNA form, the CDR3 reads TGTGCCAGCAGTCCCCGTAACTCAGGGTCAACTGAAGCTTTCTTT. The chain employs TRBV28 and TRBJ1-1; TRBD1 might be the D (5 bases). Germline CDR1 is MDHEN and CDR2 is SYDVKM. The CDR3 has 15 residues. Trimming shortened V by 5 bases and J by 5 bases, and 18 bases separated the two germline ends.

CDR3 protein: CASSQQGHEQFF. The CDR3 bases are TGTGCCAGCAGTCAACAGGGGCATGAGCAGTTCTTC. The chain combines TRBV6-5 with TRBJ2-1, with 7 bases matching TRBD1. Germline values: CDR1 MNHEY, CDR2 SVGAGI. The trim removed 5 bases at V and 8 bases at J, leaving 3 bases unmatched. The CDR3 length is 12 residues.

The J gene is TRBJ2-1, the V gene TRBV25-1; D is perhaps TRBD1 or TRBD2 (5 bases each). CDR1 MGHDK and CDR2 SYGVNS come from the germline V gene. The CDR3 is made up of 15 amino acids. Trimming removed 4 bases at V and 0 bases at J, with 10 bases between. The CDR3: CASSAADTSYNEQFF. CDR3 sequence (DNA): TGTGCCAGCAGTGCAGCGGACACCTCCTACAATGAGCAGTTCTTC.

This clone was recorded only once. V gene TRBV14 combines with J gene TRBJ2-2, with D possibly TRBD2 on 6 matching bases. The V gene lost 4 bases and the J gene lost 1 base, with 10 bases spanning the gap. The CDR3 totals 15 residues. Germline CDR1 SGHDN, CDR2 FVKESK. The CDR3 spells CASSRSGGNTGELFF. The CDR3 bases are TGTGCCAGCAGCCGTAGCGGAGGGAACACCGGGGAGCTGTTTTTT. The whole variable domain, filled in from reference TRBV14 and TRBJ2-2, reads EAGVTQFPSHSVIEKGQTVTLRCDPISGHDNLYWYRRVMGKEIKFLLHFVKESKQDESGMPNNRFLAERTGGTYSTLKVQPAELEDSGVYFCASSRSGGNTGELFFGEGSRLTVL.

The chain combines TRBV2 with TRBJ1-1; D not certain. Germline lookup yields CDR1 SNHLY and CDR2 FYNNEI. With 4 bases removed from V and 3 bases from J, the gap between germline ends came to 3 bases. The CDR3 runs to 11 residues. This CDR3 is CASSGHTEAFF. The CDR3, as DNA: TGTGCCAGCAGTGGTCACACTGAAGCTTTCTTT. Full variable domain (missing parts from reference TRBV2 and TRBJ1-1): EPEVTQTPSHQVTQMGQEVILRCVPISNHLYFYWYRQILGQKVEFLVSFYNNEISEKSEIFDDQFSVERPDGSNFTLKIRSTKLEDSAMYFCASSGHTEAFFGQGTRLTVV.

J is TRBJ1-2 and V is TRBV7-9; 12 nucleotides agree with TRBD1. Trimming removed 2 bases from V and 7 bases from J; junction bases left unmatched: 11. CDR3 length: 17 amino acids. Germline V gene lookup returns CDR1 SEHNR and CDR2 FQNEAQ (reference sequence). This CDR3 reads CASSLSFTGTGGFGYTF. The CDR3 region has the DNA TGTGCCAGCAGCTTAAGTTTCACCGGGACAGGGGGCTTTGGCTACACCTTC.

This chain uses TRBV4-3 with TRBJ2-7, with D perhaps assigned TRBD1 or TRBD2 (5 bases each). The ends were cut back, 0 bases at V and 2 bases at J, with 8 bases in the middle. Germline assignment: CDR1 LGHNA and CDR2 YSLEER. This CDR3 region has 14 residues. The CDR3 region has the DNA TGCGCCAGCAGCCAAGACCGGGGCCCCTACGAGCAGTACTTC. This sequence encodes CASSQDRGPYEQYF.

The J gene is TRBJ2-1, the V gene TRBV2; D gene uncertain. The germline CDR1 and CDR2 sequences are SNHLY and FYNNEI. The CDR3 consists of 11 residues. Trimming stripped 3 bases from V and 6 bases from J, with 3 bases between. CDR3 coding DNA: TGTGCCAGCAGTGAGCTCAATGAGCAGTTCTTC. This translates into CASSELNEQFF. The whole variable domain, filled in from reference TRBV2 and TRBJ2-1, reads EPEVTQTPSHQVTQMGQEVILRCVPISNHLYFYWYRQILGQKVEFLVSFYNNEISEKSEIFDDQFSVERPDGSNFTLKIRSTKLEDSAMYFCASSELNEQFFGPGTRLTVL.

V gene TRBV7-8 combines with J gene TRBJ2-7; 12 positions match TRBD2. The CDR3 is 13 residues long. V was pared by 5 bases and J by 7 bases, with 3 bases of the junction left unmatched. Germline V gene sequence: CDR1 SGHVS, CDR2 FQNEAQ. The CDR3 sequence: CASSLGLAGEQYF. CDR3 DNA: TGTGCCAGCAGCCTAGGACTAGCGGGGGAGCAGTACTTC.